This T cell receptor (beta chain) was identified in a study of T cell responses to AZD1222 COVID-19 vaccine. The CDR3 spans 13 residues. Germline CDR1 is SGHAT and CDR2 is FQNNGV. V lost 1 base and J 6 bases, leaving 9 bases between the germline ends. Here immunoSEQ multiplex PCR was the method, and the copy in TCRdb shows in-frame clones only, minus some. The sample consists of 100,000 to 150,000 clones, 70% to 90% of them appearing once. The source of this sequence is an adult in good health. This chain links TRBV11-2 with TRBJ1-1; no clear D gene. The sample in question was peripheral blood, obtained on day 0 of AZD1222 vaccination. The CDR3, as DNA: TGTGCCAGCAGCTTAGCGGGTCTCTCTGAAGCTTTCTTT. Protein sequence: CASSLAGLSEAFF.